This TCR beta chain was identified in a study of molecular identifiers for immune sequencing clone quantification. TCRdb recomputed calls from the PCR reads with MiXCR, one row per CDR3 protein. The profile covers approximately 630,000 distinct CDR3 sequences, with roughly 25% appearing a single time and about 0.84% taken by the ten largest. This CDR3 contains 15 residues. Germline lookup yields CDR1 LGHNA and CDR2 YSLEER. V shed 0 bases, J shed 7 bases, and the junction held 7 bases outside the gene matches. Ten or more counts support this clonotype. The chain combines TRBV4-3 with TRBJ2-7, with 9 nucleotides matching TRBD1. The sequenced material came from naive CD8+ T cells from blood, with Jurkat cell RNA spiked in. Subset here: FACS-sorted CD8+CD4-CCR7+CD45RA+ naive T cells. The clonotype comes from a human donor in good health. Some libraries in this study had Jurkat cell RNA spiked in. CDR3 in DNA: TGCGCCAGCAGCCAAGACCTCGGACAGGGGTTAGAGCAGTACTTC. Residues: CASSQDLGQGLEQYF.